This T cell receptor beta chain was recovered during a study of blood T cell repertoires in COVID-19. Two consecutive negative NP/OP PCR tests, clearance, or resolved symptoms defined Cohort 3 recovery. TCRdb keeps only in-frame clones here, not all; method: immunoSEQ multiplex PCR. The profile shows about 320,000 clones, 80% to 90% of them singletons. This CDR3 spans 15 amino acids. Germline lookup yields CDR1 SGHNT and CDR2 YYREEE (reference sequence). With V trimmed by 2 bases and J by 2 bases, 3 bases remained unmatched. Sequencing used PBMCs or T cells enriched from blood (not recorded which). The receptor's source is a man aged 25 to 40 who had recovered from COVID-19. The chain couples TRBV5-4 to TRBJ2-2; TRBD1 aligns across 7 bases. This chain's CDR3 is CASSFRDRNTGELFF. The CDR3 DNA reads TGTGCCAGCAGCTTTCGGGACAGAAACACCGGGGAGCTGTTTTTT.